A selection of T cell receptor beta chains follows, all from one sample in a study of blood T cell repertoires in COVID-19. TCRdb keeps only in-frame clones here, not all; method: immunoSEQ multiplex PCR. The repertoire holds about 250,000 clones, with around 86% as singletons. Sequenced material: peripheral blood. Receptors were obtained from a woman aged 80 or over with COVID-19, enrolled during active disease. The CDR3 runs from the conserved cysteine through the conserved F or W. Fields, in order: J gene, clone size, D gene, V gene, CDR3 DNA, CDR3 protein. A D gene is named only where the DNA matches it firmly. The size of a clone is reported for some rows only, either as once, few or many, or as a class for expanded clones.

j_call: TRBJ1-4
clone_size: .
d_call: TRBD1
v_call: TRBV5-4
cdr3_nt: TGTGCCAGCAGTTTTACCGGGACAGGCCGGAATGAAAAACTGTTTTTT
cdr3_aa: CASSFTGTGRNEKLFF

j_call: TRBJ1-1
clone_size: few
d_call: .
v_call: TRBV5-1
cdr3_nt: TGCGCCAGCTCTAAGTGGAGTCTGAACACTGAAGCTTTCTTT
cdr3_aa: CASSKWSLNTEAFF

j_call: TRBJ1-2
clone_size: .
d_call: .
v_call: TRBV18
cdr3_nt: TGTGCCAGCTCACCACCCGGGACAACTCCTTTTTATGGCTACACCTTC
cdr3_aa: CASSPPGTTPFYGYTF

j_call: TRBJ1-3
clone_size: .
d_call: TRBD1
v_call: TRBV29-1
cdr3_nt: TGCAGCGTTCGGGACAGGGGATCCTTCTCTGGAAACACCATATATTTT
cdr3_aa: CSVRDRGSFSGNTIYF

j_call: TRBJ2-7
clone_size: .
d_call: .
v_call: TRBV6-5
cdr3_nt: TGTGCCAGCAGACCGGGAACAGGGAGAAACTACGAGCAGTACTTC
cdr3_aa: CASRPGTGRNYEQYF

j_call: TRBJ1-3
clone_size: once
d_call: .
v_call: TRBV5-1
cdr3_nt: TGCGCCAGCAGCTCTGGAGGCTCTGGAAACACCATATATTTT
cdr3_aa: CASSSGGSGNTIYF

j_call: TRBJ1-5
clone_size: .
d_call: .
v_call: TRBV2
cdr3_nt: TGTGCCAGCAGTGTTACAAACGATCAGCCCCAGCATTTT
cdr3_aa: CASSVTNDQPQHF

j_call: TRBJ1-1
clone_size: .
d_call: .
v_call: TRBV18
cdr3_nt: TGTGCCAGCTCACCTTCTGGACAGTTTTTAGACACTGAAGCTTTCTTT
cdr3_aa: CASSPSGQFLDTEAFF

j_call: TRBJ1-5
clone_size: .
d_call: .
v_call: TRBV10-3
cdr3_nt: TGTGCCATCAGTGAGGGGAGGACGGGACAGCCCCAGCATTTT
cdr3_aa: CAISEGRTGQPQHF

j_call: TRBJ1-1
clone_size: once
d_call: .
v_call: TRBV4-3
cdr3_nt: TGCGCCAGCAGCCAAGATCTGGCGGAAGGGGTTACTGAAGCTTTCTTT
cdr3_aa: CASSQDLAEGVTEAFF

j_call: TRBJ2-2
clone_size: .
d_call: .
v_call: TRBV28
cdr3_nt: TGTGCCAGCAGTTTAAATCGACTGGCGAGCGGGGAGCTGTTTTTT
cdr3_aa: CASSLNRLASGELFF

j_call: TRBJ2-3
clone_size: .
d_call: TRBD2
v_call: TRBV5-6
cdr3_nt: TGTGCCAGCAGCTGGAGTGGGACTAGTGTTGGCACAGATACGCAGTATTTT
cdr3_aa: CASSWSGTSVGTDTQYF

j_call: TRBJ1-1
clone_size: .
d_call: .
v_call: TRBV27
cdr3_nt: TGTGCCAGCAGTTTACTCGGTGGTACTGAAGCTTTCTTT
cdr3_aa: CASSLLGGTEAFF

j_call: TRBJ2-6
clone_size: .
d_call: .
v_call: TRBV28
cdr3_nt: TGTGCCAGCAGTTCCTACCTCCAGGGCCCTGGGGCCAACGTCCTGACTTTC
cdr3_aa: CASSSYLQGPGANVLTF

j_call: TRBJ2-3
clone_size: few
d_call: TRBD2
v_call: TRBV10-3
cdr3_nt: TGTGCCATCAGTGGAACTAGCGGAACCACAGATACGCAGTATTTT
cdr3_aa: CAISGTSGTTDTQYF

j_call: TRBJ2-7
clone_size: .
d_call: TRBD1
v_call: TRBV13
cdr3_nt: TGTGCCAGCAGCTATCGGGACAGTCCCGACTACGAGCAGTACTTC
cdr3_aa: CASSYRDSPDYEQYF

j_call: TRBJ1-5
clone_size: .
d_call: .
v_call: TRBV19
cdr3_nt: TGTGCCTCAGCGAGCGTACAGGGTAGCAATCAGCCCCAGCATTTT
cdr3_aa: CASASVQGSNQPQHF

j_call: TRBJ1-3
clone_size: .
d_call: .
v_call: TRBV3-1/TRBV3-2
cdr3_nt: TGTGCCAGCAGCCAACCGGGTCCTGGAAACACCATATATTTT
cdr3_aa: CASSQPGPGNTIYF

j_call: TRBJ2-5
clone_size: .
d_call: .
v_call: TRBV7-3
cdr3_nt: TGTGCCAGCAGCTTCGTCCAGCAAGAGACCCAGTACTTC
cdr3_aa: CASSFVQQETQYF

j_call: TRBJ2-5
clone_size: .
d_call: TRBD2
v_call: TRBV5-1
cdr3_nt: TGCGCCAGCAGCCTGGGACTAGCGGGGGAGACCCAGTACTTC
cdr3_aa: CASSLGLAGETQYF

j_call: TRBJ1-4
clone_size: .
d_call: TRBD1
v_call: TRBV7-9
cdr3_nt: TGTGCCAGCAGCCGTAAGGCGGGACAGGGGAAAACCGGGGTTGAAAAACTGTTTTTT
cdr3_aa: CASSRKAGQGKTGVEKLFF

j_call: TRBJ1-1
clone_size: few
d_call: TRBD1
v_call: TRBV11-2
cdr3_nt: TGTGCCAGCAGCGCGACCGGGACAGTGAACACTGAAGCTTTCTTT
cdr3_aa: CASSATGTVNTEAFF

j_call: TRBJ2-3
clone_size: .
d_call: TRBD2
v_call: TRBV5-4
cdr3_nt: TGTGCCAGCAGCTTGTGGACTAGCGGGGGCGCCGATACGCAGTATTTT
cdr3_aa: CASSLWTSGGADTQYF

j_call: TRBJ1-1
clone_size: .
d_call: TRBD1
v_call: TRBV3-1/TRBV3-2
cdr3_nt: TGTGCCAGCAGCCACACAGGGGGGAACACTGAAGCTTTCTTT
cdr3_aa: CASSHTGGNTEAFF

j_call: TRBJ2-3
clone_size: .
d_call: TRBD1
v_call: TRBV6-5
cdr3_nt: TGTGCCAGCTCGACAGGGGTCCTGTTCACAGATACGCAGTATTTT
cdr3_aa: CASSTGVLFTDTQYF

j_call: TRBJ2-1
clone_size: .
d_call: TRBD1
v_call: TRBV15
cdr3_nt: TGTGCCACCAAAGATAACAGGGGGCATGGTGAGCAGTTCTTC
cdr3_aa: CATKDNRGHGEQFF

j_call: TRBJ1-1
clone_size: .
d_call: .
v_call: TRBV24-1
cdr3_nt: TGTGCCACCAGCGCGCCGGGGAACACTGAAGCTTTCTTT
cdr3_aa: CATSAPGNTEAFF

j_call: TRBJ1-3
clone_size: .
d_call: TRBD1
v_call: TRBV6-5
cdr3_nt: TGTGCCAGCAGTTTAGAGGGACAGCCTGGAAACACCATATATTTT
cdr3_aa: CASSLEGQPGNTIYF

j_call: TRBJ2-1
clone_size: .
d_call: .
v_call: TRBV10-3
cdr3_nt: TGTGCCATCAGTGAGTGGTCGAGGAGCGAATCCTACAATGAGCAGTTCTTC
cdr3_aa: CAISEWSRSESYNEQFF

j_call: TRBJ2-1
clone_size: .
d_call: TRBD2
v_call: TRBV5-6
cdr3_nt: TGTGCCAGCAGCTTGGGCCTAGCGGGGGACTACAATGAGCAGTTCTTC
cdr3_aa: CASSLGLAGDYNEQFF

j_call: TRBJ1-1
clone_size: .
d_call: TRBD1
v_call: TRBV10-1
cdr3_nt: TGCGCCAGCAGTGCGTCCGGGACAGCGCTGAACACTGAAGCTTTCTTT
cdr3_aa: CASSASGTALNTEAFF

j_call: TRBJ1-3
clone_size: .
d_call: .
v_call: TRBV28
cdr3_nt: TGTGCCACCATCCGGCGGGGCCTGGGAAACACCATATATTTT
cdr3_aa: CATIRRGLGNTIYF

j_call: TRBJ1-6
clone_size: .
d_call: .
v_call: TRBV21-1
cdr3_nt: TGTGCCAGCAGCGTCACGGGCGGACAGCAGAATTCACCCCTCCACTTT
cdr3_aa: CASSVTGGQQNSPLHF

j_call: TRBJ1-6
clone_size: .
d_call: TRBD1
v_call: TRBV10-3
cdr3_nt: TGTGCCATCAGTGAGCGACAGGGCTCCTATAATTCACCCCTCCACTTT
cdr3_aa: CAISERQGSYNSPLHF

j_call: TRBJ2-4
clone_size: .
d_call: .
v_call: TRBV6-1
cdr3_nt: TGTGCCAGCAGTGAATTAGATAGCCAGCTAGCCAAAAACATTCAGTACTTC
cdr3_aa: CASSELDSQLAKNIQYF

j_call: TRBJ1-3
clone_size: .
d_call: .
v_call: TRBV6-5
cdr3_nt: TGTGCCAGCAGTTACAGTCCGGGAGCTGGAAACACCATATATTTT
cdr3_aa: CASSYSPGAGNTIYF

j_call: TRBJ1-2
clone_size: .
d_call: .
v_call: TRBV3-1/TRBV3-2
cdr3_nt: TGTGCCAGCAGCCCGTTGCCTCAGGCTGGCTACACCTTC
cdr3_aa: CASSPLPQAGYTF

j_call: TRBJ1-2
clone_size: few
d_call: .
v_call: TRBV6-5
cdr3_nt: TGTGCCAGCAGTTACTCCGGGGATACGGGCAACTATGGCTACACCTTC
cdr3_aa: CASSYSGDTGNYGYTF

j_call: TRBJ2-1
clone_size: .
d_call: TRBD2
v_call: TRBV3-1/TRBV3-2
cdr3_nt: TGTGCCAGCAGCCAAAGAGCGGGGGGGAGGAATGAGCAGTTCTTC
cdr3_aa: CASSQRAGGRNEQFF

j_call: TRBJ1-2
clone_size: once
d_call: TRBD1
v_call: TRBV28
cdr3_nt: TGTGCCAGCAGTCGACAGGGAACCAATGGCTACACCTTC
cdr3_aa: CASSRQGTNGYTF

j_call: TRBJ2-5
clone_size: .
d_call: .
v_call: TRBV12-3/TRBV12-4
cdr3_nt: TGTGCCAGCAGGCTAGGCGGGGAGACCCAGTACTTC
cdr3_aa: CASRLGGETQYF

j_call: TRBJ2-1
clone_size: .
d_call: .
v_call: TRBV24-1
cdr3_nt: TGTGCCACCAGGGGCACAACCAACTACAATGAGCAGTTCTTC
cdr3_aa: CATRGTTNYNEQFF

j_call: TRBJ1-5
clone_size: few
d_call: TRBD1
v_call: TRBV7-2
cdr3_nt: TGTGCCAGCAGCTTCGGGACAGGGAATTTTCAGCCCCAGCATTTT
cdr3_aa: CASSFGTGNFQPQHF

j_call: TRBJ1-5
clone_size: .
d_call: TRBD1
v_call: TRBV7-3
cdr3_nt: TGTGCCAGCAGCCAGGACAGGGGCCAGCCCCAGCATTTT
cdr3_aa: CASSQDRGQPQHF

j_call: TRBJ2-7
clone_size: .
d_call: TRBD1
v_call: TRBV5-1
cdr3_nt: TGCGCCAGCAGCTTGGGACAGGGAATTGACGAGCAGTACTTC
cdr3_aa: CASSLGQGIDEQYF

j_call: TRBJ2-7
clone_size: many
d_call: .
v_call: TRBV19
cdr3_nt: TGTGCCAGTAGTATTCAGGGGTCCTACGAGCAGTACTTC
cdr3_aa: CASSIQGSYEQYF

j_call: TRBJ2-2
clone_size: .
d_call: TRBD2
v_call: TRBV5-8
cdr3_nt: TGTGCCAGCAGCTTATTGACGGGGGGGAGCACCGGGGAGCTGTTTTTT
cdr3_aa: CASSLLTGGSTGELFF